The 8 T cell receptor beta chains below come from one sample, sequenced in a study of T cells in Graves' hyperthyroidism and ophthalmopathy. Amplification yielded TCR beta CDR3 regions, with RNA transcripts as the source. HTBI primers were used for first-round RT-PCR of the TCR CDR3. TCRdb analysed the multiplex PCR reads with MiXCR anew, one entry per CDR3 protein. The table lists roughly 550,000 distinct CDR3 sequences, about 16% of them singletons. The sequencing sample was made of blood. Receptors originate from a woman aged 30 to 39 with Graves' ophthalmopathy.

This clonotype was counted between two and nine times. The rearrangement links TRBV12-3 or TRBV12-4 to TRBJ2-1; D uncertain. The CDR3 is made up of 14 amino acids. Trimming cost V 2 bases and J 4 bases, with 9 bases left between them. DNA for the CDR3: TGTGCCAGCAGTTTAAAGTCGGTGTACAATGAGCAGTTCTTC. Its translation is CASSLKSVYNEQFF.

The chain links TRBV7-3 to TRBJ1-1; TRBD1 matches 8 bases. Germline CDR1 and CDR2: SGHTA and FQGTGA. Trimming at V came to 5 bases and at J to 6 bases, leaving 5 bases not matched to a gene. The CDR3 loop spans 13 amino acids. CDR3 protein: CASSRQGIPEAFF. DNA for the CDR3: TGTGCCAGCAGCAGACAGGGGATCCCTGAAGCTTTCTTT. Variable domain in full (rest from reference TRBV7-3 and TRBJ1-1): GAGVSQTPSNKVTEKGKYVELRCDPISGHTALYWYRQSLGQGPEFLIYFQGTGAADDSGLPNDRFFAVRPEGSVSTLKIQRTERGDSAVYLCASSRQGIPEAFFGQGTRLTVV.

This clonotype was detected a few times. The gene calls are TRBV20-1 and TRBJ1-2, with 8 bases matching TRBD1. Germline V gene data show CDR1 as DFQATT and CDR2 as SNEGSKA (reference sequence). The CDR3 length is 12 residues. The V segment lost 4 bases and the J segment 2 bases; nucleotides outside the gene matches: 0. The CDR3 loop is CSATGGNYGYTF. As DNA, the CDR3 is TGCAGTGCTACAGGGGGCAACTATGGCTACACCTTC.

This clonotype was detected many times. The chain couples TRBV18 to TRBJ1-1; the D is unclear. The CDR3 consists of 13 residues. Germline V CDR1 and CDR2: KGHSH, LQKENI. Trimming shortened V by 3 bases and J by 3 bases, and 8 bases separated the two germline ends. The CDR3 sequence: CASSPDVDTEAFF. The CDR3 nucleotides read TGTGCCAGCTCACCGGATGTGGACACTGAAGCTTTCTTT.

This clonotype has a handful of counts. The CDR3 sequence is CASGSPAGVPGELFF. The CDR3 nucleotides read TGTGCCAGCGGGAGTCCAGCGGGAGTACCCGGGGAGCTGTTTTTT. This rearrangement joins TRBV6-1 to TRBJ2-2; TRBD2 agrees at 8 bases. The CDR3 covers 15 residues. With 8 bases clipped from V and 6 bases from J, the junction kept 11 bases outside the gene matches. Looked up from germline, CDR1 is MNHNS and CDR2 is SASEGT.

This clonotype was seen a handful of times. The chain employs TRBV20-1 and TRBJ2-1; TRBD2 aligns across 14 bases. This CDR3 is 15 amino acids long. Per the germline V gene, CDR1 is DFQATT and CDR2 is SNEGSKA (reference sequence). The V segment lost 3 bases and the J segment 9 bases; nucleotides outside the gene matches: 7. CDR3 protein: CSARGTSGSLGEQFF. For the CDR3, the DNA is TGCAGTGCTAGGGGGACTAGCGGGAGTTTGGGTGAGCAGTTCTTC.

This clonotype was counted ten times or more. The V and J genes are TRBV7-8 and TRBJ1-1; D remains unclear. With 5 bases removed from V and 5 bases from J, the gap between germline ends came to 12 bases. From germline, CDR1 is SGHVS and CDR2 FQNEAQ. The CDR3 length is 13 residues. CDR3 DNA: TGTGCCAGCAGCCCGGAAAGGGAGACTGAAGCTTTCTTT. This sequence encodes CASSPERETEAFF.

V is TRBV20-1 and J is TRBJ2-1; 7 nucleotides agree with TRBD2. The CDR3 contains 14 residues. V shed 4 bases and J 7 bases; nucleotides not matched to a gene: 10. CDR1 DFQATT and CDR2 SNEGSKA come from the germline V gene (reference sequence). This chain's CDR3 is CSATRTSNSNEQFF. CDR3 sequence (DNA): TGCAGTGCTACTAGGACTAGTAATTCGAATGAGCAGTTCTTC.